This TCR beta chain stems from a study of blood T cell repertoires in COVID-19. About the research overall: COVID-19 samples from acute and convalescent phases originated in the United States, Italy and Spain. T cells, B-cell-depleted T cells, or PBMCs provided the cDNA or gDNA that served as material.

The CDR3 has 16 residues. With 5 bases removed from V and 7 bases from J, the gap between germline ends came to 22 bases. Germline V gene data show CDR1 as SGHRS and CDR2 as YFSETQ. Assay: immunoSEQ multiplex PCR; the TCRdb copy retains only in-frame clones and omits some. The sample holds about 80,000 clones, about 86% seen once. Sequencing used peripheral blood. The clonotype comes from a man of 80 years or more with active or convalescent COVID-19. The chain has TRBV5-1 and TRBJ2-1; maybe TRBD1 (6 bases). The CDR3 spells CASRLVGTLKGNEQFF. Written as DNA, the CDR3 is TGCGCCAGCAGACTGGTCGGGACACTGAAAGGGAATGAGCAGTTCTTC.